This entry is about one T cell receptor beta chain. Its antigen remains unidentified. This PCR relied on a set of 60 Vbeta primers and 13 Jbeta primers. Measured with immunoSEQ multiplex PCR; TCRdb has only the in-frame clones, and not every one. This sample has under 200,000 clones, with 82% found just once. There are 12 residues in the CDR3. CDR1 and CDR2 from the germline V gene are MNHNY and SVGAGI (reference sequence). The ends lost 8 bases at V and 5 bases at J; junction bases unmatched: 4. This specimen belongs to a study of cytomegalovirus exposure and HLA in healthy donors. The study's findings and limits: A later analysis revealed that TCR association rates differed between HLA loci, peaking at DRB1 and bottoming out at HLA-C.

The chain carries TRBV6-6 and TRBJ2-3, with 7 bases aligning to TRBD2. The material sequenced was PBMCs. The TCR originated in a girl aged 5-17 years in good health and CMV-seropositive. CDR3 residues: CASGGEVDTQYF. CDR3 nucleotide sequence: TGTGCCAGCGGGGGGGAGGTAGATACGCAGTATTTT.